One sample yielded the 16 T cell receptor beta chains listed below, sequenced in a study of blood T cell repertoires in COVID-19. The table came from immunoSEQ multiplex PCR; TCRdb's copy has only in-frame clones and leaves some out. Of some 49,000 clones listed, roughly four fifths are singletons. Sample: peripheral blood. These TCRs come from a woman in her sixties with acute or convalescent COVID-19.

The rearrangement joins TRBV28 to TRBJ2-1; 8 bases map to TRBD1. Trimming cost V 1 base and J 11 bases; bases outside gene matches: 10. The germline CDR1 and CDR2 sequences are MDHEN and SYDVKM. This CDR3 region has 15 residues. CDR3 nucleotide sequence: TGTGCCAGCAGTTTATTTATCGACAGGGGAGCTCAGCAGTTCTTC. Encoded protein: CASSLFIDRGAQQFF.

The rearrangement links TRBV11-1 to TRBJ1-2; 9 bases agree with TRBD1. CDR1 and CDR2 from the germline V gene are SGHAT and FQDESV (reference sequence). The CDR3 has 15 amino acids. Unmatched junction bases numbered 6, after V lost 5 bases and J lost 2 bases. CDR3 nucleotides: TGTGCCAGCAGCCCTCGGACAGGGGCCAACTATGGCTACACCTTC. Its translation: CASSPRTGANYGYTF.

The chain is built from TRBV18 and TRBJ1-2; D gene unclear. Trimming removed 6 bases from V and 4 bases from J, with 9 bases in between. The CDR3 sequence is 12 residues long. In germline, CDR1 is KGHSH, CDR2 LQKENI. The CDR3 DNA reads TGTGCCAGCTCTCTTGAGGCCTATGGCTACACCTTC. As protein: CASSLEAYGYTF.

The gene calls are TRBV2 and TRBJ1-4; D is perhaps TRBD1 (6 bases). Trimming took 6 bases from V and 8 from J, leaving 16 bases between them. The CDR3 totals 14 residues. The V gene's germline CDR1 is SNHLY and CDR2 FYNNEI. CDR3 region: CASRGTWFGEKLFF. The CDR3 DNA sequence: TGTGCCAGCAGGGGGACATGGTTCGGAGAAAAACTGTTTTTT.

The J gene is TRBJ2-1, the V gene TRBV12-3 or TRBV12-4; no clear D. The CDR3 contains 11 residues. V shed 6 bases and J shed 3 bases, with 3 bases lying between them. The CDR3 sequence: CASSLYNEQFF. The CDR3 nucleotides are TGTGCCAGCAGCCTCTACAATGAGCAGTTCTTC.

The gene calls are TRBV5-6 and TRBJ1-2, with 7 bases matching TRBD1. CDR3 length: 17 residues. V gave up 4 bases and J gave up 1 base; unmatched junction bases: 13. CDR1 SGHDT and CDR2 YYEEEE come from the germline V gene. The CDR3, as DNA: TGTGCCAGCAGCGAACCGGGACAGCTAGCGCTTAACTATGGCTACACCTTC. Protein product: CASSEPGQLALNYGYTF.

A few counts support this clone. This chain joins TRBV12-5 and TRBJ1-1; 8 bases map to TRBD1. Losses at the gene ends were 5 bases for V and 1 base for J; bases not matched to a gene: 12. The CDR3 extends over 17 amino acids. CDR1 and CDR2 from the germline V gene are LGHNT and FRNRAP. The DNA for the CDR3 is TGTGCTAGTGGTCAATCTCCAGGGGGCTGGAGGAACACTGAAGCTTTCTTT. Its translation is CASGQSPGGWRNTEAFF.

In its sample, this clone was seen once. The chain recombines TRBV27 with TRBJ2-3, with TRBD2 identical over 9 bases. This CDR3 has 16 amino acids. Germline V gene data show CDR1 as MNHEY and CDR2 as SMNVEV (reference sequence). J was trimmed by 2 bases and V by 0 bases; bases with no gene match: 3. The CDR3 DNA reads TGTGCCAGCAGTTTATCGGCTAGCGGGGCCACAGATACGCAGTATTTT. Its translation: CASSLSASGATDTQYF.

CDR3 sequence (DNA): TGTGCCAGCGACGACAGTTACTATAGCAATCAGCCCCAGCATTTT. It specifies CASDDSYYSNQPQHF. The V call is TRBV6-5, the J call TRBJ1-5; tentative D call: TRBD1 (5 bases). CDR1 MNHEY and CDR2 SVGAGI come from the germline V gene. The CDR3 has 15 amino acids. V lost 8 bases, J lost 0 bases, and 14 bases lay in between.

The rearrangement uses TRBV24-1 and TRBJ2-7; 14 bases fit TRBD2. The CDR3 has 15 amino acids. The V gene end was trimmed by 5 bases and the J gene end by 3 bases; junction bases not matched to a gene: 2. Germline V CDR1 and CDR2: KGHDR, SFDVKD. CDR3 in amino acids: CATSAGTSGSYEQYF. The CDR3 DNA follows: TGTGCCACCAGTGCGGGGACTAGCGGGAGCTACGAGCAGTACTTC.

In its sample, this clone was seen once. V usage is TRBV27 and J usage is TRBJ1-3; D call uncertain. Germline V gives CDR1 MNHEY, CDR2 SMNVEV (reference sequence). The CDR3 runs to 8 residues. The DNA of the CDR3 is TGTGACCCCGACGGGTTATATTTT. This translates into CDPDGLYF.

The chain couples TRBV18 to TRBJ1-3; D may be TRBD1 (5 bases). CDR1 is KGHSH, CDR2 LQKENI, per germline. The CDR3 is 15 residues long. V was cut by 4 bases and J by 1 base, with 11 bases left in between. CDR3 coding DNA: TGTGCCAGCTCACAAGCCCGGGGGTCTGGAAACACCATATATTTT. As protein: CASSQARGSGNTIYF.

This chain joins TRBV6-2 or TRBV6-3 and TRBJ2-1, with 8 bases identical to TRBD1. The CDR3 runs to 17 residues. V shed 0 bases and J 5 bases; nucleotides not matched to a gene: 9. CDR1 and CDR2 (germline): MNHEY, SVGEGT. CDR3 region: CASSYSSRTGINNEQFF. CDR3 nucleotide sequence: TGTGCCAGCAGTTACTCGAGTCGGACAGGGATCAACAATGAGCAGTTCTTC.

V is TRBV7-8 and J is TRBJ1-1, with D maybe TRBD1 (5 bases). Germline CDR1 is SGHVS and CDR2 is FQNEAQ. The CDR3 is 15 residues long. V was trimmed by 2 bases and J by 5 bases, leaving 15 bases between them. As DNA, the CDR3 is TGTGCCAGCAGCTTACGAATAATTCGGGGGACTGAAGCTTTCTTT. Residues: CASSLRIIRGTEAFF. The variable domain in full, with the rest retrieved from reference TRBV7-8 and TRBJ1-1, is GAGVSQSPRYKVAKRGQDVALRCDPISGHVSLFWYQQALGQGPEFLTYFQNEAQLDKSGLPSDRFFAERPEGSVSTLKIQRTQQEDSAVYLCASSLRIIRGTEAFFGQGTRLTVV.

This clone was observed once. The chain couples TRBV30 to TRBJ1-6; TRBD1 matches at 7 bases. The trim removed 4 bases at V and 7 bases at J, leaving 7 bases unmatched. CDR1 GTSNPN and CDR2 SVGIG come from the germline V gene (reference sequence). CDR3 length equals 14 residues. Here the CDR3 DNA reads TGTGCCTGGAATGACCGGGACAGAAATTCACCCCTCCACTTT. As protein: CAWNDRDRNSPLHF.

This chain uses TRBV5-1 with TRBJ2-5, with 7 positions matching TRBD1. The CDR3 covers 15 residues. V shed 0 bases and J 5 bases; nucleotides not matched to a gene: 7. Germline assignment: CDR1 SGHRS and CDR2 YFSETQ. The CDR3 DNA reads TGCGCCAGCAGCTTGGGGGCGACAGGGTGGGAGACCCAGTACTTC. Residues: CASSLGATGWETQYF.